The sample holds a few counts of the clone carrying this T cell receptor beta chain. Its antigen is currently unknown. This entry belongs to a study of T cell repertoires in cytomegalovirus infection. Overall study context: Newly reported HLA-C-restricted and thoroughly characterized HLA-B-restricted CMV epitopes were employed. A matching HLA type, together with CMV infection, was signaled by public TCR beta signatures.

Using its own MiXCR run on the reads, TCRdb lists one record per CDR3 protein. The sample includes fewer than 1,000,000 distinct CDR3 sequences, less than 40% seen only once; the top ten take about an eighth. Overall study findings and caveats: HLA-C-restricted CMV clonotypes gave the most frequent clonotype in two of eight donors. Frequencies of public TCR beta families were cumulated, and this identified carriers of CMV plus the relevant HLA.

This sequence originates from a human donor in good health (CMV status not recorded). Some clones in this sample may be carry-over from other donors' samples. Sample: cultured CD8+ T cells from PBMCs, taken from culture after CMV antigen stimulation.

CDR3 bases: TGCGCCAGCAGCCAAGATATCGGCAGGGGAGAGCCCCAGCATTTT. Its protein is CASSQDIGRGEPQHF. The chain links TRBV4-1 to TRBJ1-5; D possibly corresponds to TRBD1 (6 bases). V lost 0 bases, J lost 8 bases, and 14 bases lay in between. The CDR3 loop spans 15 amino acids. Germline V gene data show CDR1 as MGHRA and CDR2 as YSYEKL.